Below, 12 T cell receptor beta chains from the same sample are listed, as sequenced in a study of shared clonotypes between healthy human individuals. The protocol was immunoSEQ multiplex PCR, while the TCRdb copy is restricted to in-frame clones and leaves out a portion. The sample contains fewer than 1.8 million clones, 98% of which appear only once. The sample consisted of naive CD4+ T cells sorted from blood. Described subset: CD45RA+ positively selected. These receptor sequences come from a man aged 25-45 years in good health.

This clone was observed a single time. Within the sample, other DNA sequences also encode this same CDR3. The CDR3 coding sequence is TGTGCCAGCAGCCCAGACACAGATACGCAGTATTTT. This encodes CASSPDTDTQYF. The rearrangement joins TRBV7-9 to TRBJ2-3; D remains ambiguous. The germline CDR1 and CDR2 sequences are SEHNR and FQNEAQ (reference sequence). The CDR3 is made up of 12 amino acids. V lost 5 bases to trimming and J lost 2 bases, with 5 bases between them. The variable domain in full, completed from reference TRBV7-9 and TRBJ2-3, reads DTGVSQNPRHKITKRGQNVTFRCDPISEHNRLYWYRQTLGQGPEFLTYFQNEAQLEKSRLLSDRFSAERPKGSFSTLEIQRTEQGDSAMYLCASSPDTDTQYFGPGTRLTVL.

V usage is TRBV11-2 and J usage is TRBJ2-3, with D perhaps matching TRBD2 (7 bases). This CDR3 contains 16 residues. Trimming left V 2 bases short and J 0 bases short, with 12 bases between. Looked up from germline, CDR1 is SGHAT and CDR2 is FQNNGV. In DNA form, the CDR3 reads TGTGCCAGCAGCTTAAGGGGGGGGACTAGCACAGATACGCAGTATTTT. Protein product: CASSLRGGTSTDTQYF.

CDR3 protein: CSVGPGQGGKTQYF. Written as DNA, the CDR3 is TGCAGCGTAGGCCCGGGACAGGGTGGAAAGACCCAGTACTTC. The chain employs TRBV29-1 and TRBJ2-5, with 9 positions matching TRBD1. The CDR3 is 14 residues long. CDR1 SQVTM and CDR2 ANQGSEA come from the germline V gene. With V trimmed by 6 bases and J by 6 bases, 11 bases remained unmatched.

The chain carries TRBV5-6 and TRBJ2-1, with a tentative D call TRBD1 (5 bases). The germline V gene encodes CDR1 SGHDT and CDR2 YYEEEE. The CDR3 is 13 amino acids. Trimming removed 1 base from V and 10 bases from J, with 12 bases in between. The CDR3 coding sequence is TGTGCCAGCAGCTTGATAGCCGCAGGGGAGCAGTTCTTC. This sequence encodes CASSLIAAGEQFF.

The DNA of the CDR3 is TGTGCCAGCAGTCTCTCCGGCGACTACGAGCAGTACTTC. Protein: CASSLSGDYEQYF. This chain connects TRBV6-5 to TRBJ2-7; D remains ambiguous. Deletions cut 5 bases from V and 3 bases from J, with 11 bases between. The germline CDR1 and CDR2 sequences are MNHEY and SVGAGI. The CDR3 runs to 13 residues.

This chain uses TRBV5-4 with TRBJ1-1; D gene ambiguous. CDR3 length equals 17 residues. Germline-derived CDR1 and CDR2 are SGHNT and YYREEE (reference sequence). V lost 0 bases and J lost 0, with 15 bases in between. The chain's CDR3 is CASSLVLGSGMNTEAFF. DNA of the CDR3: TGTGCCAGCAGCTTGGTGTTGGGCAGCGGAATGAACACTGAAGCTTTCTTT. The complete variable domain, with remaining parts taken from reference TRBV5-4 and TRBJ1-1, reads ETGVTQSPTHLIKTRGQQVTLRCSSQSGHNTVSWYQQALGQGPQFIFQYYREEENGRGNFPPRFSGLQFPNYSSELNVNALELDDSALYLCASSLVLGSGMNTEAFFGQGTRLTVV.

V is TRBV28 and J is TRBJ2-7; 7 positions match TRBD1. CDR3 length equals 16 residues. After removal of 5 bases from V and 4 bases from J, the junction contained 14 bases not matched to a gene. Looked up from germline, CDR1 is MDHEN and CDR2 is SYDVKM. The CDR3 coding sequence is TGTGCCAGCAGTCCTCCTGTGACAGGGTCCTTATACGAGCAGTACTTC. Translated: CASSPPVTGSLYEQYF.

This clone was observed a single time. This chain joins TRBV5-5 and TRBJ2-3, with 8 bases aligning to TRBD1. Per the germline V gene, CDR1 is SGHKS and CDR2 is YYEKEE (reference sequence). CDR3 size: 15 residues. The V and J ends lost 3 bases and 2 bases, in that order; junction bases with no gene match: 5. The CDR3: CASSSGQGYTDTQYF. As DNA, the CDR3 is TGTGCCAGCAGCTCAGGACAGGGTTACACAGATACGCAGTATTTT.

This chain links TRBV9 with TRBJ2-1; a possible D gene is TRBD2 (5 bases). Germline lookup yields CDR1 SGDLS and CDR2 YYNGEE. The V and J ends lost 3 bases and 6 bases respectively, with 28 bases between them. The CDR3 contains 19 residues. The CDR3 DNA reads TGTGCCAGCAGCGCTGGCCGGTTACTACAAGGCTCGGGGATCAATGAGCAGTTCTTC. Amino acid sequence: CASSAGRLLQGSGINEQFF.

This chain joins TRBV7-9 and TRBJ2-3, with unresolved D. The CDR3 has 16 amino acids. Deletions cut 1 base from V and 0 bases from J, with 11 bases between. CDR1 is SEHNR, CDR2 FQNEAQ, per germline (reference sequence). In nucleotides, the CDR3 is TGTGCCAGCAGCTTAGGACGTACTGGGAGCACAGATACGCAGTATTTT. Its protein product is CASSLGRTGSTDTQYF.

For the CDR3, the DNA is TGTGCCAGCAGCGAGGACAGGGAGACCTATGGCTACACCTTC. Encoded protein: CASSEDRETYGYTF. The chain carries TRBV21-1 and TRBJ1-2; TRBD1, as called in the table, went unchecked against the DNA. TRBV21-1 is a pseudogene segment. This CDR3 region has 14 residues.

The rearrangement uses TRBV19 and TRBJ2-1, with 10 bases that match TRBD2. The CDR3 spans 21 residues. V was clipped by 3 bases and J by 2 bases; unmatched bases: 19. Germline CDR1 reads LNHDA; CDR2 reads SQIVND (reference sequence). CDR3 DNA: TGTGCCAGTAGTATTTTGAAGGGAGGTGGTCTAGCGGGAGAAACCTACAATGAGCAGTTCTTC. Protein sequence: CASSILKGGGLAGETYNEQFF.